This entry lists 30 T cell receptor beta chains sequenced from one sample in a study of cytomegalovirus exposure and HLA in healthy donors. The PCR had 60 Vbeta and 13 Jbeta primers. This table comes from immunoSEQ multiplex PCR, and its TCRdb copy is limited to in-frame clones, with some not included. The sample has about 160,000 clones, approximately 80% seen once. Sequenced: PBMCs. These TCRs come from a man between 18 and 35 years old in good health and CMV-seropositive.

V is TRBV27 and J is TRBJ2-5; 7 bases are shared with TRBD1. Trimming removed 0 bases from V and 2 bases from J; junction bases left unmatched: 3. The CDR3 sequence is 15 residues long. Per germline, CDR1 MNHEY and CDR2 SMNVEV (reference sequence). CDR3 nucleotide sequence: TGTGCCAGCAGTTTATCTGGGACAGCGCAAGAGACCCAGTACTTC. Encoded protein: CASSLSGTAQETQYF.

V and J are TRBV6-5 and TRBJ2-3; 8 bases are a match to TRBD2. Germline V gene data show CDR1 as MNHEY and CDR2 as SVGAGI. V was pared by 0 bases and J by 2 bases, with 4 bases of the junction left unmatched. CDR3 length: 16 amino acids. CDR3 DNA sequence: TGTGCCAGCAGTTACTCCACTAGCGGAACCACAGATACGCAGTATTTT. It encodes CASSYSTSGTTDTQYF.

Comments on this clone: A junction boundary mismatches the germline segment, possibly from a read error. The chain is built from TRBV7-9 and TRBJ2-7, with D perhaps matching TRBD2 (6 bases). The CDR3 loop spans 15 amino acids. The germline V gene encodes CDR1 SEHNR and CDR2 FQNEAQ (reference sequence). For the CDR3, the DNA is TGTTCCAGCACCGCGGAGGGCGGGAACTCCTACGAGCAGTACTTC. Protein product: CSSTAEGGNSYEQYF.

The genes are TRBV6-5 and TRBJ1-2; D not certain. Trimming stripped 0 bases from V and 3 bases from J, with 11 bases between. The CDR3 covers 15 residues. Germline V lookup: CDR1 MNHEY, CDR2 SVGAGI. CDR3 coding DNA: TGTGCCAGCAGTTACTCGATCGAGCGCGACTATGGCTACACCTTC. It specifies CASSYSIERDYGYTF.

The rearrangement uses TRBV6-5 and TRBJ2-1; the D is unclear. V lost 0 bases and J lost 5, with 8 bases in between. The CDR3 covers 14 residues. From germline, CDR1 is MNHEY and CDR2 SVGAGI. The CDR3 nucleotides are TGTGCCAGCAGTTACTCTATAAGCGACAATGAGCAGTTCTTC. Protein: CASSYSISDNEQFF.

V is TRBV7-8 and J is TRBJ1-3; 9 nucleotides line up with TRBD1. With V trimmed by 2 bases and J by 4 bases, 6 bases remained unmatched. In germline, CDR1 is SGHVS, CDR2 FQNEAQ. This CDR3 has 16 amino acids. In nucleotides, the CDR3 is TGTGCCAGCAGCTTAACGACAGGGGGAAGAGGAAACACCATATATTTT. Amino acid sequence: CASSLTTGGRGNTIYF.

This clone appeared a single time. The chain recombines TRBV6-5 with TRBJ1-1; unclear D gene. The germline CDR1 and CDR2 sequences are MNHEY and SVGAGI. The V end was cut by 3 bases, the J end by 2 bases, with 13 bases between. CDR3 size: 15 residues. The CDR3 here is CASSYSMHTNTEAFF. CDR3 nucleotide sequence: TGTGCCAGCAGTTATTCTATGCATACTAACACTGAAGCTTTCTTT.

This clone occurred once. V usage is TRBV19 and J usage is TRBJ1-1; 7 nucleotides line up with TRBD1. CDR1 and CDR2 from the germline V gene are LNHDA and SQIVND (reference sequence). With V trimmed by 7 bases and J by 5 bases, 10 bases remained unmatched. The CDR3 sequence is 14 residues long. In DNA, the CDR3 is TGTGCCAGTAAAACCCGCGACAGGGCGACTGAAGCTTTCTTT. Translation: CASKTRDRATEAFF.

This rearrangement joins TRBV6-6 to TRBJ2-7; no definite D call. Germline V gene lookup returns CDR1 MNHNY and CDR2 SVGAGI (reference sequence). V dropped 6 bases and J dropped 1 base, with 16 bases sitting between them. The CDR3 totals 15 residues. The DNA for the CDR3 is TGTGCCAGCAGCATGTCCCGCCGGTTGTCCTACGAGCAGTACTTC. It codes for CASSMSRRLSYEQYF.

As DNA, the CDR3 is TGTGCCAGCAGCCAGACAGGTATCAGCACAGATACGCAGTATTTT. Protein product: CASSQTGISTDTQYF. V and J are TRBV14 and TRBJ2-3, with D perhaps TRBD1 (6 bases). Germline-derived CDR1 and CDR2 are SGHDN and FVKESK. The V gene lost 3 bases and the J gene lost 0 bases, with 10 bases spanning the gap. CDR3 length: 15 amino acids.

V usage is TRBV28 and J usage is TRBJ2-7; 10 bases are a match to TRBD1. V lost 3 bases and J lost 4; bases outside the gene matches: 6. Germline V CDR1 and CDR2: MDHEN, SYDVKM. The CDR3 totals 15 residues. CDR3 region: CASSLSGTGVYEQYF. The CDR3 bases are TGTGCCAGCAGTTTGAGCGGGACAGGGGTTTACGAGCAGTACTTC.

The chain combines TRBV5-8 with TRBJ1-1; 7 bases agree with TRBD1. The CDR3 is 14 amino acids. In germline, CDR1 is SGHTS, CDR2 YDEGEE. J lost 5 bases, V lost 0 bases, and 4 bases had no gene match. CDR3 residues: CASSLDRGRTEAFF. CDR3 nucleotides: TGTGCCAGCAGCTTGGACAGGGGTCGGACTGAAGCTTTCTTT.

This clone has a handful of counts. Here the CDR3 reads CASSQRQGSYEQYF. CDR3 sequence (DNA): TGCGCCAGCAGTCAGAGGCAGGGGAGCTACGAGCAGTACTTC. The chain joins TRBV23-1 to TRBJ2-7, with TRBD1 as a possible D gene (6 bases). TRBV23-1 belongs to the ORF category, with a function that is uncertain. V lost 3 bases and J lost 3, with 12 bases in between. The CDR3 is 14 amino acids.

The genes are TRBV10-3 and TRBJ2-1, with D perhaps TRBD2 (5 bases). The CDR3 covers 17 residues. Trimming took 6 bases from V and 6 from J, leaving 24 bases between them. CDR1 is ENHRY, CDR2 SYGVKD, per germline. Here the CDR3 reads CAIRALDSEIRANEQFF. The DNA of the CDR3 is TGTGCCATCAGGGCTCTGGACTCTGAAATCCGGGCCAATGAGCAGTTCTTC.

The CDR3, as DNA: TGTGCCAGCAGCCTCCACGGGGGGGGTTCCACCGGGGAGCTGTTTTTT. Amino acid sequence: CASSLHGGGSTGELFF. The gene calls are TRBV7-2 and TRBJ2-2, with 8 positions matching TRBD2. The CDR3 is 16 amino acids. CDR1 and CDR2 from the germline V gene are SGHTA and FQGNSA. V shed 5 bases, J shed 4 bases, and the junction held 9 bases outside the gene matches.

The genes are TRBV18 and TRBJ1-3, with 7 bases aligning to TRBD1. With 4 bases clipped from V and 3 bases from J, the junction kept 3 bases outside the gene matches. The CDR3 spans 14 residues. CDR1 is KGHSH and CDR2 is LQKENI in the germline V gene. CDR3 amino acids: CASSLGQRGNTIYF. CDR3 nucleotides: TGTGCCAGCTCACTGGGACAGCGTGGAAACACCATATATTTT. Full variable domain (missing parts from reference TRBV18 and TRBJ1-3): NAGVMQNPRHLVRRRGQEARLRCSPMKGHSHVYWYRQLPEEGLKFMVYLQKENIIDESGMPKERFSAEFPKEGPSILRIQQVVRGDSAAYFCASSLGQRGNTIYFGEGSWLTVV.

The chain has TRBV6-1 and TRBJ1-5; 7 positions match TRBD1. The CDR3 totals 17 residues. From germline, CDR1 is MNHNS and CDR2 SASEGT. V lost 4 bases, J lost 1 base, and 10 bases stayed unmatched. CDR3 protein: CASSAVWDRSSNQPQHF. The DNA for the CDR3 is TGTGCCAGCAGTGCCGTTTGGGACAGATCCAGCAATCAGCCCCAGCATTTT.

The chain combines TRBV6-5 with TRBJ2-3; 8 bases fit TRBD2. Germline CDR1 is MNHEY and CDR2 is SVGAGI. The CDR3 covers 15 residues. Unmatched junction bases numbered 6, after V lost 2 bases and J lost 5 bases. The CDR3 DNA reads TGTGCCAGCAGTTACGGGACTAGTTTACGAGATACGCAGTATTTT. It codes for CASSYGTSLRDTQYF.

The rearrangement uses TRBV7-2 and TRBJ1-5; possibly TRBD1 for D (5 bases). V lost 5 bases to trimming and J lost 8 bases, with 16 bases between them. This CDR3 has 14 residues. Germline V gene sequence: CDR1 SGHTA, CDR2 FQGNSA. The CDR3 DNA reads as TGTGCCAGCAGCGCGCGCGGGGGGAGGGAGCCCCAGCATTTT. Protein sequence: CASSARGGREPQHF.

This clone has just a few counts. The chain has TRBV25-1 and TRBJ1-1; no clear D. V lost 3 bases and J 0 bases, leaving 11 bases between the germline ends. The CDR3 runs 15 residues. CDR1 is MGHDK and CDR2 is SYGVNS in the germline V gene. The DNA of the CDR3 is TGTGCCAGCAGTGATTCCGGGAGGGTGAACACTGAAGCTTTCTTT. Protein product: CASSDSGRVNTEAFF.

The CDR3 bases are TGTGCCAGCTCACCCGCAGGGACAGGCGAACAGCCCCAGCATTTT. Translated, it gives CASSPAGTGEQPQHF. V and J are TRBV18 and TRBJ1-5; 8 bases are shared with TRBD1. After removal of 3 bases from V and 7 bases from J, the junction contained 8 bases not matched to a gene. Germline lookup yields CDR1 KGHSH and CDR2 LQKENI. CDR3 length: 15 residues.

J is TRBJ2-5 and V is TRBV29-1; 10 positions match TRBD1. Trimming removed 4 bases from V and 1 base from J; junction bases left unmatched: 3. The CDR3 loop spans 14 amino acids. CDR1 is SQVTM, CDR2 ANQGSEA, per germline. The CDR3 sequence is CSVAGTGVQETQYF. The DNA of the CDR3 is TGCAGCGTTGCCGGGACAGGGGTCCAAGAGACCCAGTACTTC.

V is TRBV10-2 and J is TRBJ1-2, with 12 bases matching TRBD1. The junction had 5 bases not matched to a gene; V was cut back by 0 bases and J by 3 bases. CDR1 is WSHSY and CDR2 is SAAADI in the germline V gene. The CDR3 is made up of 17 amino acids. The CDR3 spells CASSESTGTGGDYGYTF. The DNA for the CDR3 is TGCGCCAGCAGTGAGTCGACCGGGACAGGGGGCGACTATGGCTACACCTTC.

There are a few counts of this clone. CDR3 sequence reads: CASSFLPGQGTYEQYF. The CDR3 coding sequence is TGTGCCAGCAGCTTTCTACCGGGACAGGGAACCTACGAGCAGTACTTC. V usage is TRBV5-4 and J usage is TRBJ2-7; 9 bases map to TRBD1. The CDR3 is 16 residues long. The germline V gene encodes CDR1 SGHNT and CDR2 YYREEE (reference sequence). V shed 2 bases and J 2 bases; nucleotides not matched to a gene: 8.

This sequence joins TRBV29-1 and TRBJ2-1, with 13 bases fitting TRBD2. V was clipped by 6 bases and J by 7 bases; unmatched bases: 15. The germline gives CDR1 SQVTM, CDR2 ANQGSEA. The CDR3 loop spans 17 amino acids. The CDR3 region is CSVGGTSGTTHRNEQFF. CDR3 DNA: TGCAGCGTCGGGGGGACTAGCGGGACCACTCATCGGAATGAGCAGTTCTTC.

V gene TRBV7-9 combines with J gene TRBJ2-7; the match to TRBD1 covers 11 bases. Germline V gives CDR1 SEHNR, CDR2 FQNEAQ (reference sequence). The CDR3 totals 15 residues. The trim removed 4 bases at V and 8 bases at J, leaving 10 bases unmatched. CDR3 loop: CASSSQGTGGNKQYF. The CDR3 DNA sequence: TGTGCCAGCAGCTCCCAGGGGACAGGGGGAAACAAGCAGTACTTC.

This chain connects TRBV29-1 to TRBJ1-1; a possible D gene is TRBD1 (5 bases). The CDR3 covers 13 residues. V dropped 4 bases and J dropped 4 bases, with 13 bases sitting between them. The germline gives CDR1 SQVTM, CDR2 ANQGSEA. CDR3 protein: CSVAYSGGTEAFF. The CDR3 nucleotides are TGCAGCGTTGCCTATTCGGGGGGCACTGAAGCTTTCTTT.

The chain joins TRBV5-4 to TRBJ1-6; no clear D. Deletions cut 4 bases from V and 7 bases from J, with 15 bases between. The V gene's germline CDR1 is SGHNT and CDR2 YYREEE (reference sequence). CDR3 length: 15 amino acids. The CDR3 sequence is CASSQHAPQNSPLHF. The CDR3 DNA is TGTGCCAGCAGCCAACACGCCCCGCAGAATTCACCCCTCCACTTT.

This chain uses TRBV10-1 with TRBJ2-7, with D possibly being TRBD2 (5 bases). V lost 1 base and J lost 2, with 21 bases in between. Germline CDR1 reads WNHNN; CDR2 reads SYGVQD (reference sequence). CDR3 size: 18 residues. The CDR3 nucleotides read TGCGCCAGCAGTGAGTACCCCCAGCGGCACCTAGGAACCTACGAGCAGTACTTC. Its protein is CASSEYPQRHLGTYEQYF.

CDR3 bases: TGTGCCAGCACCAAGGACAGAAATAGCAATCAGCCCCAGCATTTT. This encodes CASTKDRNSNQPQHF. The gene calls are TRBV27 and TRBJ1-5; TRBD1 might be the D (6 bases). The V end lost 7 bases, the J end lost 0 bases, and 13 bases lay between the germline ends. The germline V gene has CDR1 MNHEY and CDR2 SMNVEV (reference sequence). This CDR3 is 15 amino acids long.